The text below deals with one T cell receptor (beta chain). Antigen: not known. The sample is drawn from a study of T cell repertoires in cytomegalovirus infection. Background on the study: It can be stated that public TCR beta signatures indicated CMV infection as well as a matching HLA type. Study conclusions and caveats: HLA-C-restricted TCR beta clonotypes specific for CMV led the ex vivo response.

TCRdb re-called the reads through MiXCR, storing one row per CDR3 protein. This table has around 130,000 distinct CDR3 sequences, more than 7% appearing once. The sequence derives from a human donor in good health (CMV status not recorded). Some clones in this sample may be carry-over from other donors' samples. Sequences were obtained from PBMCs.

CDR3 sequence (DNA): TGCAGTGCTAGAGATGCCCCCCCAGGCGAGCAGTACTTC. This sequence encodes CSARDAPPGEQYF. This chain links TRBV20-1 with TRBJ2-7; the D is unclear. Germline V gene lookup returns CDR1 DFQATT and CDR2 SNEGSKA (reference sequence). Trimming cost V 0 bases and J 6 bases, with 12 bases left between them. This CDR3 region has 13 residues.